A single sample gave rise to the 23 T cell receptor beta chains below, sequenced in a study of shared clonotypes between healthy human individuals. The repertoire was sequenced with immunoSEQ multiplex PCR; TCRdb's copy has only in-frame clones and lacks some. The data hold roughly 500,000 clones, with approximately 80% observed a single time. The sequenced sample was PBMCs. These receptor sequences come from a woman between 40 and 50 years old in good health. Some clones in this sample may be carry-over from other donors' samples.

This clone came up once. The chain is built from TRBV4-1 and TRBJ2-5; 9 bases are a match to TRBD2. This CDR3 has 17 amino acids. Germline V lookup: CDR1 MGHRA, CDR2 YSYEKL. V trimming: 1 base; J trimming: 1 base; junction bases outside the gene matches: 7. The CDR3 DNA reads as TGCGCCAGCAGCCAAGTGTGGGGTAGCGGGAGCCAAGAGACCCAGTACTTC. The encoded protein is CASSQVWGSGSQETQYF.

This rearrangement joins TRBV5-4 to TRBJ2-3, with TRBD2 matching 8 bases. V lost 3 bases, J lost 10 bases, and 16 bases stayed unmatched. In germline, CDR1 is SGHNT, CDR2 YYREEE (reference sequence). This CDR3 region has 16 residues. The DNA of the CDR3 is TGTGCCAGCAGCTCCGGGACTAGACAACCGGCGGGCGCGCAGTATTTT. It yields the protein CASSSGTRQPAGAQYF.

The CDR3 DNA reads as TGTGCCAGCAGCTTGGAGGCCAGGGGAGCTTTCTTT. It encodes CASSLEARGAFF. The chain joins TRBV5-4 to TRBJ1-1; D may be TRBD1 (6 bases). From germline, CDR1 is SGHNT and CDR2 YYREEE (reference sequence). The V and J ends lost 0 bases and 10 bases respectively, with 10 bases between them. This CDR3 is built from 12 residues.

A remark on this clone: Its ends do not fully match the called genes, so a read error is possible. V gene TRBV28 combines with J gene TRBJ1-3, with TRBD1 matching 7 bases. This CDR3 spans 16 amino acids. Germline CDR1 MDHEN, CDR2 SYDVKM. CDR3 protein: CASILSGTVSGNTIYF. Written as DNA, the CDR3 is TGTGCCAGCATTTTATCCGGGACAGTCTCTGGAAACACCATATATTTT.

A few counts support this clone. In DNA, the CDR3 is TGTGCCAGCAGCTTAGCTGTCAATGAGCAGTTCTTC. It codes for CASSLAVNEQFF. The J gene is TRBJ2-1, the V gene TRBV7-9; D gene unclear. The CDR3 loop spans 12 amino acids. Between the trimmed V and J ends, which lost 0 bases and 6 bases, there was a span of 3 bases. Germline-derived CDR1 and CDR2 are SEHNR and FQNEAQ (reference sequence).

V gene TRBV14 combines with J gene TRBJ2-2, with a tentative D call TRBD2 (6 bases). Looked up from germline, CDR1 is SGHDN and CDR2 is FVKESK. The V end lost 0 bases, the J end lost 8 bases, and 16 bases lay between the germline ends. The CDR3 sequence is 16 residues long. The CDR3 protein is CASSQELLAGYGELFF. Written as DNA, the CDR3 is TGTGCCAGCAGCCAAGAATTACTAGCCGGGTATGGGGAGCTGTTTTTT.

V and J are TRBV5-1 and TRBJ2-3; 10 positions agree with TRBD2. The CDR3 sequence is 18 residues long. Germline loops: CDR1 SGHRS, CDR2 YFSETQ. V dropped 0 bases and J dropped 5; count of bases not matched to a gene: 12. The CDR3 DNA reads TGCGCCAGCAGCTTGGCCGGCAACAGCGGGAGGGCAGGAGATACGCAGTATTTT. Amino acid sequence: CASSLAGNSGRAGDTQYF.

The V and J genes are TRBV27 and TRBJ2-5; 8 bases line up with TRBD2. The V gene's germline CDR1 is MNHEY and CDR2 SMNVEV (reference sequence). The length of the CDR3 is 15 residues. V dropped 3 bases and J dropped 5; count of bases not matched to a gene: 8. CDR3 DNA sequence: TGTGCCAGCAGTTTGAGTAGCGGGACCTTCGAGACCCAGTACTTC. Amino acid sequence: CASSLSSGTFETQYF.

This clone is a singleton in its sample. The chain joins TRBV10-3 to TRBJ1-4, with D maybe TRBD1 (6 bases). CDR1 and CDR2 (germline): ENHRY, SYGVKD. Trimming took 3 bases from V and 7 from J, leaving 12 bases between them. This CDR3 has 14 amino acids. CDR3 sequence: CAISEAQGSEKLFF. The CDR3 nucleotides read TGTGCCATCAGTGAAGCACAGGGTAGTGAAAAACTGTTTTTT.

This rearrangement joins TRBV4-2 to TRBJ2-1, with 7 bases that match TRBD2. Germline assignment: CDR1 LGHNA and CDR2 YNFKEQ. This CDR3 spans 14 amino acids. J lost 9 bases, V lost 1 base, and 6 bases had no gene match. The CDR3 DNA sequence: TGTGCCAGCAGCCAAGGCGCTCGCGGGGGTGAGCAGTTCTTC. Translating it yields CASSQGARGGEQFF.

The chain has TRBV27 and TRBJ2-1; 8 nucleotides agree with TRBD2. The trim removed 2 bases at V and 2 bases at J, leaving 5 bases unmatched. The CDR3 is made up of 16 amino acids. Looked up from germline, CDR1 is MNHEY and CDR2 is SMNVEV (reference sequence). This CDR3 is CASSLTSGPPYNEQFF. In nucleotides, the CDR3 is TGTGCCAGCAGTTTAACTAGCGGCCCCCCCTACAATGAGCAGTTCTTC.

The chain joins TRBV5-4 to TRBJ2-3, with 9 bases aligning to TRBD2. Per germline, CDR1 SGHNT and CDR2 YYREEE (reference sequence). The V segment lost 4 bases and the J segment 3 bases; nucleotides outside the gene matches: 6. This CDR3 contains 15 residues. The CDR3 is CASSRGSGRTDTQYF. The CDR3 DNA follows: TGTGCCAGCAGCAGGGGTAGCGGGAGAACAGATACGCAGTATTTT.

The chain employs TRBV4-1 and TRBJ2-7, with D perhaps being TRBD1 or TRBD2 (5 bases each). The CDR3 has 15 residues. With 3 bases removed from V and 2 bases from J, the gap between germline ends came to 14 bases. The germline CDR1 and CDR2 sequences are MGHRA and YSYEKL. CDR3 nucleotide sequence: TGCGCCAGCAGCCAGCTTAATGGGGGTCCCTACGAGCAGTACTTC. As protein: CASSQLNGGPYEQYF.

The V call is TRBV28, the J call TRBJ2-7, with 8 bases fitting TRBD1. The CDR3 loop spans 15 amino acids. Germline lookup yields CDR1 MDHEN and CDR2 SYDVKM. The junction had 11 bases not matched to a gene; V was cut back by 4 bases and J by 6 bases. CDR3 in amino acids: CASSSTGQGASEQYF. CDR3 DNA: TGTGCCAGCAGTTCAACCGGACAGGGAGCGTCCGAGCAGTACTTC. The variable domain in full, with the rest retrieved from reference TRBV28 and TRBJ2-7, is DVKVTQSSRYLVKRTGEKVFLECVQDMDHENMFWYRQDPGLGLRLIYFSYDVKMKEKGDIPEGYSVSREKKERFSLILESASTNQTSMYLCASSSTGQGASEQYFGPGTRLTVT.

This chain links TRBV20-1 with TRBJ2-1; no definite D call. CDR1 and CDR2 from the germline V gene are DFQATT and SNEGSKA (reference sequence). V was clipped by 4 bases and J by 10 bases, with 5 bases between them. The CDR3 is 9 amino acids. CDR3 DNA: TGCAGTGCTACACTAGAGCAGTTCTTC. Translation: CSATLEQFF.

This clone was detected once. The chain combines TRBV5-1 with TRBJ2-1, with a weak D call TRBD2 (5 bases). The CDR3 extends over 13 amino acids. Germline assignment: CDR1 SGHRS and CDR2 YFSETQ. Trimming cost V 6 bases and J 4 bases, with 11 bases left between them. The CDR3 nucleotides read TGCGCCAGCAACCTCCCGGGGTACAATGAGCAGTTCTTC. Amino acid sequence: CASNLPGYNEQFF.

The chain is built from TRBV7-9 and TRBJ1-1; D unresolved. With 3 bases removed from V and 1 base from J, the gap between germline ends came to 9 bases. The CDR3 length is 14 residues. Germline V gene data show CDR1 as SEHNR and CDR2 as FQNEAQ (reference sequence). This CDR3 is CASSFFRENTEAFF. The CDR3 region has the DNA TGTGCCAGCAGCTTTTTTCGTGAGAACACTGAAGCTTTCTTT.

The J gene is TRBJ2-5, the V gene TRBV7-8, with 9 bases identical to TRBD1. Unmatched junction bases numbered 2, after V lost 1 base and J lost 5 bases. There are 14 residues in the CDR3. CDR1 and CDR2 from the germline V gene are SGHVS and FQNEAQ. The CDR3 DNA follows: TGTGCCAGCAGCTTAGAAGGACAGGGGGAGACCCAGTACTTC. Translated: CASSLEGQGETQYF.

The chain uses TRBV29-1 and TRBJ2-3, with 10 bases aligning to TRBD2. Losses at the gene ends were 3 bases for V and 7 bases for J; bases not matched to a gene: 7. This CDR3 is built from 14 residues. Per germline, CDR1 SQVTM and CDR2 ANQGSEA. The CDR3 DNA follows: TGCAGCGTTGACGAGCGGGAGGGCCCGAATACGCAGTATTTT. Encoded protein: CSVDEREGPNTQYF.

The CDR3 protein is CASRPAGTPYEQYF. Written as DNA, the CDR3 is TGTGCCAGCAGGCCCGCCGGGACCCCCTACGAGCAGTACTTC. The chain joins TRBV28 to TRBJ2-7; tentatively, D is TRBD1 or TRBD2 (5 bases each). CDR1 is MDHEN, CDR2 SYDVKM, per germline. Between the trimmed V and J ends, which lost 6 bases and 2 bases, there was a span of 14 bases. This CDR3 is built from 14 residues.

The chain employs TRBV6-1 and TRBJ1-1; 10 positions match TRBD1. Trimming cost V 2 bases and J 4 bases; bases outside gene matches: 13. This CDR3 has 18 residues. Germline CDR1 MNHNS, CDR2 SASEGT. The CDR3 loop is CASSELGGTGALGTEAFF. As DNA, the CDR3 is TGTGCCAGCAGTGAACTCGGGGGGACAGGGGCCCTTGGCACTGAAGCTTTCTTT.

The chain joins TRBV10-3 to TRBJ2-3, with 11 bases identical to TRBD2. Trimming cost V 3 bases and J 3 bases; bases outside gene matches: 8. Germline lookup yields CDR1 ENHRY and CDR2 SYGVKD. The CDR3 runs to 17 residues. The CDR3 sequence is CAISDRLAGKGTDTQYF. CDR3 coding DNA: TGTGCCATCAGTGACCGACTAGCGGGAAAGGGGACAGATACGCAGTATTTT.

V usage is TRBV7-9 and J usage is TRBJ2-2, with D perhaps TRBD1 or TRBD2 (5 bases each). The V end lost 1 base, the J end lost 6 bases, and 9 bases lay between the germline ends. The CDR3 loop spans 14 amino acids. CDR1 and CDR2 (germline): SEHNR, FQNEAQ (reference sequence). The CDR3 nucleotides are TGTGCCAGCAGCTTAGATTGGGACGCCGGGGAGCTGTTTTTT. Its translation is CASSLDWDAGELFF. Together with reference TRBV7-9 and TRBJ2-2, the CDR3 gives the full variable domain: DTGVSQNPRHKITKRGQNVTFRCDPISEHNRLYWYRQTLGQGPEFLTYFQNEAQLEKSRLLSDRFSAERPKGSFSTLEIQRTEQGDSAMYLCASSLDWDAGELFFGEGSRLTVL.